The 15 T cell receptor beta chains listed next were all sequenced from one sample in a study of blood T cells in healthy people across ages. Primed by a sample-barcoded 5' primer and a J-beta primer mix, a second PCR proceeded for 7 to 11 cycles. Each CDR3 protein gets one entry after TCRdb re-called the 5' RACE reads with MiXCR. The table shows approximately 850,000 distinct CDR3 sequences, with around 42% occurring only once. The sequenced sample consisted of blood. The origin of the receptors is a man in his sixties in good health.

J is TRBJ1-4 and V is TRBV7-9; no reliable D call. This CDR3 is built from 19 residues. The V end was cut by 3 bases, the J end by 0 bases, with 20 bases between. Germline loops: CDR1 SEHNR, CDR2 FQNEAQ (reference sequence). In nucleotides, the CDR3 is TGTGCCAGCAGCTTTACTGCTATATATCAGCATACAACTAATGAAAAACTGTTTTTT. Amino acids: CASSFTAIYQHTTNEKLFF. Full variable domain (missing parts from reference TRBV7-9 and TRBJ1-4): DTGVSQNPRHKITKRGQNVTFRCDPISEHNRLYWYRQTLGQGPEFLTYFQNEAQLEKSRLLSDRFSAERPKGSFSTLEIQRTEQGDSAMYLCASSFTAIYQHTTNEKLFFGSGTQLSVL.

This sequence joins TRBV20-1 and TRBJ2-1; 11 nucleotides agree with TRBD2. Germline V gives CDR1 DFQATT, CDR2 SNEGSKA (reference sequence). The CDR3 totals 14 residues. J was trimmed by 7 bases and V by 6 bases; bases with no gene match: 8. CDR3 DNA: TGCAGTGCCCACACTAGCGGGGGCCGGAATGAGCAGTTCTTC. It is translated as CSAHTSGGRNEQFF.

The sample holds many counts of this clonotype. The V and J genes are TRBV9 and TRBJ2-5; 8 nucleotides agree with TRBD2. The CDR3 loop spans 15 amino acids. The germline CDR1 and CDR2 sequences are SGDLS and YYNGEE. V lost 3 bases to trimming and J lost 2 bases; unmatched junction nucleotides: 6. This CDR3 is CASSGPRGGQETQYF. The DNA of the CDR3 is TGTGCCAGCAGCGGACCCCGGGGGGGGCAAGAGACCCAGTACTTC.

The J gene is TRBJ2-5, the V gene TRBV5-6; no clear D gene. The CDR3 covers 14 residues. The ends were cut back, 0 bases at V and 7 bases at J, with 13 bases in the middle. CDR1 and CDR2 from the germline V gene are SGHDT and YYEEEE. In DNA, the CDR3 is TGTGCCAGCAGCTTGGATCGATCATCACGGACCCAGTACTTC. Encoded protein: CASSLDRSSRTQYF.

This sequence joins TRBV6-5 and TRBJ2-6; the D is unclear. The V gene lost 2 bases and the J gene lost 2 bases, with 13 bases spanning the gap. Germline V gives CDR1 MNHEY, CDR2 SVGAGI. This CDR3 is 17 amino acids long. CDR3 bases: TGTGCCAGCAGTTACGCGGCCGGTGGGGCTGGGGCCAACGTCCTGACTTTC. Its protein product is CASSYAAGGAGANVLTF.

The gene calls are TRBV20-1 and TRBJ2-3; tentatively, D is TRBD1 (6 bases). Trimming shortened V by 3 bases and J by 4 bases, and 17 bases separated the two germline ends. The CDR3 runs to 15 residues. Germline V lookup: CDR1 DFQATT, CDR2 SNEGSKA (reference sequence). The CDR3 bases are TGCAGTGCTAGTACCGGGACAAGGGGCGCAGATACGCAGTATTTT. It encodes CSASTGTRGADTQYF.

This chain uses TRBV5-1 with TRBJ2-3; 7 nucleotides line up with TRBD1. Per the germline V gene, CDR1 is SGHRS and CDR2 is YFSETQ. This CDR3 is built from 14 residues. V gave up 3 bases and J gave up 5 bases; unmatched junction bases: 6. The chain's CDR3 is CASSSGQSLDTQYF. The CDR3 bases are TGCGCCAGCAGCTCGGGACAGAGTTTAGATACGCAGTATTTT.

The chain's CDR3 is CSGDSRANTEAFF. The CDR3 DNA is TGCAGCGGGGATAGCAGGGCTAACACTGAAGCTTTCTTT. The chain is built from TRBV29-1 and TRBJ1-1, with D tentatively TRBD1 (5 bases). This CDR3 is 13 amino acids long. V lost 7 bases to trimming and J lost 2 bases, with 14 bases between them. Germline CDR1 reads SQVTM; CDR2 reads ANQGSEA.

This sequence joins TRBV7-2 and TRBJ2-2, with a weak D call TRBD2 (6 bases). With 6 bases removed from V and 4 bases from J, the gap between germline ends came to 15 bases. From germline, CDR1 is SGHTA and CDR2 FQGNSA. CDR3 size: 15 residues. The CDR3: CASRRGPVGTGELFF. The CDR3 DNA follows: TGTGCCAGCAGGCGGGGACCCGTCGGCACCGGGGAGCTGTTTTTT.

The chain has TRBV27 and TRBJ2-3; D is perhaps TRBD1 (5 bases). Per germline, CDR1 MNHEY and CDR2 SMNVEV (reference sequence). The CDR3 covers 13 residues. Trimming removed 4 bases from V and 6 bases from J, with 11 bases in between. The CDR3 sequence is CASSSTPGDTQYF. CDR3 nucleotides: TGTGCCAGCAGTTCCACCCCAGGGGATACGCAGTATTTT.

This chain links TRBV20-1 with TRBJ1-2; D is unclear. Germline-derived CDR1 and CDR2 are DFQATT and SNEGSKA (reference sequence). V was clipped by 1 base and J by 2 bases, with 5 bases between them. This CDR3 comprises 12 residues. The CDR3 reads CSARGRNYGYTF. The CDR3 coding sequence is TGCAGTGCTAGAGGCAGAAACTATGGCTACACCTTC.

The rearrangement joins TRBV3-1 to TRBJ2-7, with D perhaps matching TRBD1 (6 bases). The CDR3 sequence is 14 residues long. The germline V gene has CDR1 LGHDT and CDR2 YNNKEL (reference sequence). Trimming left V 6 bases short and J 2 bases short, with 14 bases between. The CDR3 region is CASSHRDTPYEQYF. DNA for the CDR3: TGTGCCAGCAGTCACCGGGACACCCCCTACGAGCAGTACTTC.

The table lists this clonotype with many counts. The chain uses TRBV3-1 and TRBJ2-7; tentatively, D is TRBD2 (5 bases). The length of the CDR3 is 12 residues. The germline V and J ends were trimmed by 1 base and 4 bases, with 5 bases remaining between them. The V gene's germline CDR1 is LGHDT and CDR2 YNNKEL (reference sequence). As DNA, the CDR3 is TGTGCCAGCAGCCAAGGACTATACGAGCAGTACTTC. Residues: CASSQGLYEQYF.

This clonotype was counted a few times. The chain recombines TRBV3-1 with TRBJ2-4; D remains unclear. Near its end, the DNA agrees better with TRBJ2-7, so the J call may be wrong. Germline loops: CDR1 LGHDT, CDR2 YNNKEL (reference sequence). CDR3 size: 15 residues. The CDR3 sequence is CASSREAGITYEQYF. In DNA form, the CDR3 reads TGTGCCAGCAGCCGCGAGGCCGGAATTACCTACGAGCAGTACTTC.

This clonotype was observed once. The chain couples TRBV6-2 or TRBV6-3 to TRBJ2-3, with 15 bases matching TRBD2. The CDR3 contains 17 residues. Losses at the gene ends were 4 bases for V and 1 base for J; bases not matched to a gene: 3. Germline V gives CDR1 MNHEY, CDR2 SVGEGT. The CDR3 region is CASSFRTSGGGTDTQYF. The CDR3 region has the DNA TGTGCCAGCAGTTTTAGGACTAGCGGGGGGGGCACAGATACGCAGTATTTT.